This T cell receptor (beta chain) was observed in a study of a mutant IDH1 vaccine in newly diagnosed glioma. The data were produced by immunoSEQ multiplex PCR, yet TCRdb's version contains in-frame clones alone and is incomplete. The sample lists tens of thousands of clones; over 80% were seen once. This CDR3 has 16 amino acids. V dropped 0 bases and J dropped 2 bases, with 14 bases sitting between them. Germline V gene data show CDR1 as MNHEY and CDR2 as SVGAGI. Stated time point: week 23, last vaccination. With topical imiquimod, each dose of the vaccine consisted of 300 ug of mutant IDH1 20-mer peptide. A remark on this clone: As yet, its antigen is unknown.

This chain uses TRBV6-5 with TRBJ2-7; possible D gene TRBD2, 7 bases. The clonotype comes from a man aged 40-55 years with glioma. This specimen consisted of PBMCs, obtained from a glioma patient whose treatment included an IDH1 peptide vaccine. CDR3 coding DNA: TGTGCCAGCAGTTACTCGATAGGGGGGGCCACCTACGAGCAGTACTTC. Its translation is CASSYSIGGATYEQYF.